The 20 T cell receptor beta chains below come from one sample, sequenced in a study of T cell clones after liver transplantation. Only in-frame clones appear in the TCRdb table, and some are missing; sequencing was by immunoSEQ multiplex PCR. The data hold nearly 55,000 clones, with approximately 88% observed a single time. The sequences come from CD4+ T cells from blood, collected before liver transplant. These receptors all come from a human donor who received a liver transplant.

The J gene is TRBJ2-1, the V gene TRBV7-2; D may correspond to TRBD1 or TRBD2 (7 bases each). The CDR3 loop spans 16 amino acids. Looked up from germline, CDR1 is SGHTA and CDR2 is FQGNSA. V was trimmed by 2 bases and J by 3 bases, leaving 14 bases between them. CDR3 nucleotide sequence: TGTGCCAGCAGCTTAATCCCAGGGGGGGTCTACAATGAGCAGTTCTTC. This codes for CASSLIPGGVYNEQFF.

The chain carries TRBV5-1 and TRBJ1-5; 7 bases line up with TRBD1. V trimming: 4 bases; J trimming: 4 bases; junction bases outside the gene matches: 5. The CDR3 runs 14 residues. CDR1 and CDR2 from the germline V gene are SGHRS and YFSETQ. DNA of the CDR3: TGCGCCAGCAGCGCGGGGACAGAGAATCAGCCCCAGCATTTT. Residues: CASSAGTENQPQHF.

V and J are TRBV19 and TRBJ2-6; 7 bases fit TRBD2. Germline-derived CDR1 and CDR2 are LNHDA and SQIVND (reference sequence). The CDR3 spans 15 residues. After removal of 4 bases from V and 0 bases from J, the junction contained 0 bases not matched to a gene. The CDR3, as DNA: TGTGCCAGTAGTAGCGGGAGCTCTGGGGCCAACGTCCTGACTTTC. Amino acid sequence: CASSSGSSGANVLTF.

The J gene is TRBJ2-1, the V gene TRBV25-1; TRBD2 might be the D (6 bases). Germline V gives CDR1 MGHDK, CDR2 SYGVNS. This CDR3 is built from 15 residues. V gave up 6 bases and J gave up 1 base, with 13 bases separating them. The CDR3 region is CASRLDRGSYNEQFF. CDR3 DNA sequence: TGTGCCAGCAGATTGGATCGGGGGTCCTACAATGAGCAGTTCTTC. The whole variable domain, filled in from reference TRBV25-1 and TRBJ2-1, reads EADIYQTPRYLVIGTGKKITLECSQTMGHDKMYWYQQDPGMELHLIHYSYGVNSTEKGDLSSESTVSRIRTEHFPLTLESARPSHTSQYLCASRLDRGSYNEQFFGPGTRLTVL.

This clone was observed a single time. The CDR3 region has the DNA TGTGCCAGTGAAGACAGGGGCGGCACAGATACGCAGTATTTT. This encodes CASEDRGGTDTQYF. The rearrangement uses TRBV19 and TRBJ2-3, with 8 bases identical to TRBD1. Germline V CDR1 and CDR2: LNHDA, SQIVND (reference sequence). The CDR3 length is 14 residues. Unmatched junction bases numbered 5, after V lost 8 bases and J lost 1 base.

The count of this clone is one. The chain couples TRBV11-1 to TRBJ2-7; TRBD1 agrees at 8 bases. The CDR3 has 17 residues. Trimming at V came to 2 bases and at J to 2 bases, leaving 11 bases not matched to a gene. Germline-derived CDR1 and CDR2 are SGHAT and FQDESV (reference sequence). CDR3 amino acids: CASSLPTTGESPYEQYF. The CDR3 DNA is TGTGCCAGCAGCTTACCAACGACAGGGGAGTCCCCCTACGAGCAGTACTTC.

The rearrangement joins TRBV6-5 to TRBJ1-4; D gene ambiguous. V shed 5 bases and J shed 8 bases, with 12 bases lying between them. Germline V CDR1 and CDR2: MNHEY, SVGAGI. The CDR3 is 13 amino acids. The CDR3 here is CASSQDLAEKLFF. The CDR3 coding sequence is TGTGCCAGCAGTCAGGACCTAGCGGAAAAACTGTTTTTT.

The chain is built from TRBV11-1 and TRBJ1-1, with D possibly matching TRBD1 (5 bases). The V gene's germline CDR1 is SGHAT and CDR2 FQDESV (reference sequence). V lost 2 bases to trimming and J lost 5 bases, with 12 bases between them. CDR3 length equals 14 residues. CDR3 protein: CASSLQGRWTEAFF. The CDR3, as DNA: TGTGCCAGCAGCTTACAGGGTCGGTGGACTGAAGCTTTCTTT.

The sample holds one count of this clone. V usage is TRBV7-9 and J usage is TRBJ1-6; D gene uncertain. Germline V lookup: CDR1 SEHNR, CDR2 FQNEAQ (reference sequence). With 1 base removed from V and 9 bases from J, the gap between germline ends came to 13 bases. The length of the CDR3 is 15 residues. The CDR3 sequence: CASSLVTGDSSPLHF. CDR3 nucleotides: TGTGCCAGCAGCTTAGTAACCGGGGATAGTTCACCCCTCCACTTT.

The CDR3 here is CASPDLLETEAFF. The CDR3 region has the DNA TGTGCCAGCCCCGACCTACTCGAGACTGAAGCTTTCTTT. The J gene is TRBJ1-1, the V gene TRBV25-1; D ambiguous. Germline V gene lookup returns CDR1 MGHDK and CDR2 SYGVNS. The V end lost 8 bases, the J end lost 5 bases, and 15 bases lay between the germline ends. The CDR3 extends over 13 amino acids. Supplemented by reference TRBV25-1 and TRBJ1-1, the full variable domain reads EADIYQTPRYLVIGTGKKITLECSQTMGHDKMYWYQQDPGMELHLIHYSYGVNSTEKGDLSSESTVSRIRTEHFPLTLESARPSHTSQYLCASPDLLETEAFFGQGTRLTVV.

DNA of the CDR3: TGCGCCAGCAGCTTGGACGGGGCGGGGGGTACGCAGTATTTT. It codes for CASSLDGAGGTQYF. The chain carries TRBV5-1 and TRBJ2-3; 8 bases agree with TRBD2. The CDR3 totals 14 residues. Germline V lookup: CDR1 SGHRS, CDR2 YFSETQ. V shed 0 bases and J 8 bases; nucleotides not matched to a gene: 5.

The chain is built from TRBV7-3 and TRBJ2-6, with D possibly matching TRBD1 (6 bases). Trimming removed 2 bases from V and 0 bases from J, with 8 bases in between. Germline V lookup: CDR1 SGHTA, CDR2 FQGTGA. This CDR3 spans 16 amino acids. For the CDR3, the DNA is TGTGCCAGCAGCTTAGGACAGCACTCTGGGGCCAACGTCCTGACTTTC. Protein sequence: CASSLGQHSGANVLTF.

The chain joins TRBV2 to TRBJ1-2; D ambiguous. CDR1 and CDR2 (germline): SNHLY, FYNNEI. V dropped 2 bases and J dropped 1 base, with 11 bases sitting between them. The CDR3 is 15 amino acids. CDR3 sequence (DNA): TGTGCCAGCAGTGAATCGAGGTACAATAACTATGGCTACACCTTC. Translation gives CASSESRYNNYGYTF.

The rearrangement links TRBV29-1 to TRBJ1-1; D is possibly TRBD1 (6 bases). V dropped 2 bases and J dropped 2 bases, with 15 bases sitting between them. Germline values: CDR1 SQVTM, CDR2 ANQGSEA. The CDR3 covers 15 residues. CDR3 coding DNA: TGCAGCGTTGAAAAGACAGGTGAATTTAACACTGAAGCTTTCTTT. Translating gives CSVEKTGEFNTEAFF.

This clone was seen more than once but under ten times. The chain has TRBV18 and TRBJ1-3; the D is unclear. V was pared by 3 bases and J by 0 bases, with 21 bases between. The CDR3 sequence is 19 residues long. Germline CDR1 reads KGHSH; CDR2 reads LQKENI. The CDR3 protein is CASSPARATIQSSGNTIYF. Written as DNA, the CDR3 is TGTGCCAGCTCACCTGCCCGGGCCACGATACAAAGCTCTGGAAACACCATATATTTT.

The chain couples TRBV30 to TRBJ2-1, with TRBD2 matching 10 bases. CDR3 length equals 14 residues. Germline CDR1 and CDR2: GTSNPN and SVGIG (reference sequence). The V gene end was trimmed by 1 base and the J gene end by 6 bases; junction bases not matched to a gene: 3. The CDR3 DNA is TGTGCCTGGAGTGGAAGCGGGAGGGCCAATGAGCAGTTCTTC. Its translation is CAWSGSGRANEQFF.

DNA of the CDR3: TGTGCCAGCAGCGCCAGGACAGGGGGCGCGTACGAGCAGTACTTC. Translated: CASSARTGGAYEQYF. The rearrangement links TRBV9 to TRBJ2-7; TRBD1 agrees at 11 bases. In germline, CDR1 is SGDLS, CDR2 YYNGEE. The CDR3 covers 15 residues. V shed 3 bases and J 4 bases; nucleotides not matched to a gene: 6.

J is TRBJ1-2 and V is TRBV6-1, with unresolved D. Trimming pared 0 bases from V and 8 bases from J, leaving 10 bases between. The CDR3 consists of 13 residues. Germline-derived CDR1 and CDR2 are MNHNS and SASEGT. The CDR3 nucleotides are TGTGCCAGCAGTGAAGCAGGCCGAAGGGGCTACACCTTC. It specifies CASSEAGRRGYTF.

V usage is TRBV2 and J usage is TRBJ2-1; TRBD1 aligns across 7 bases. Per germline, CDR1 SNHLY and CDR2 FYNNEI. This CDR3 has 16 residues. Trimming removed 2 bases from V and 0 bases from J; junction bases left unmatched: 4. The CDR3 region has the DNA TGTGCCAGCAGTGAAAGGGGGCAGCTCTCCTACAATGAGCAGTTCTTC. Translation: CASSERGQLSYNEQFF.

The CDR3 protein is CASSLLSSAGAPDTQYF. The CDR3 coding sequence is TGTGCCAGCAGCTTACTTTCTTCGGCGGGAGCTCCAGATACGCAGTATTTT. The chain recombines TRBV7-8 with TRBJ2-3; 7 positions agree with TRBD2. CDR3 length: 17 residues. The germline gives CDR1 SGHVS, CDR2 FQNEAQ. V lost 2 bases to trimming and J lost 4 bases; unmatched junction nucleotides: 12.